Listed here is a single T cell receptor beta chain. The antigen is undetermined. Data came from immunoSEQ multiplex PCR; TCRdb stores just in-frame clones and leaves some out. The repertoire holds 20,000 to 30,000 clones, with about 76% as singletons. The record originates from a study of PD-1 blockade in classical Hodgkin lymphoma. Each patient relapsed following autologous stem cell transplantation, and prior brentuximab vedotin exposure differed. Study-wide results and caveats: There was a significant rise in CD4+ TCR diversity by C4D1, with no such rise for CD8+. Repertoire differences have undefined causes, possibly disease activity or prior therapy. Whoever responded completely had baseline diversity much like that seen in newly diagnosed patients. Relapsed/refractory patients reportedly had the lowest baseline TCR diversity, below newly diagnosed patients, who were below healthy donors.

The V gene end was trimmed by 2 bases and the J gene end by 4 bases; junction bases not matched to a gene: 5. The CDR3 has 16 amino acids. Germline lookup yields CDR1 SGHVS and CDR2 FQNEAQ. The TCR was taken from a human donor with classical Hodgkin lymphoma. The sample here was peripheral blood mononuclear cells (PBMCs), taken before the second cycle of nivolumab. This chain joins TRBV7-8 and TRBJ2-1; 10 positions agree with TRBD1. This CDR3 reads CASSLKRTGGYNEQFF. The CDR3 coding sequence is TGTGCCAGCAGCTTAAAGAGGACAGGGGGATACAATGAGCAGTTCTTC.